This T cell receptor (beta chain) was observed in a study of T cells after yellow fever vaccination (dated by TCRdb to between 2018 and 2021). With regard to the full study: The SMART-Seq v4 Ultra Low Input RNA kit was used to prepare libraries from fractions with low cell numbers. Bulk TCR alpha and beta repertoires were sequenced longitudinally to track T-cell clones before and after primary and booster YFV17D yellow fever vaccination. Blood was collected at multiple timepoints before and after primary and secondary immunization, and bulk PBMC replicates and cell subsets were isolated. Two healthy male donors, one aged 18 to 30 and one aged 30 to 40 years, made up the cohort.

General study outcomes and caveats: Compared with the primary T-cell response, the secondary T-cell response was faster but weaker, reaching its peak on day 5 rather than on day 15. Computational filtering was needed because FACS-sorted repertoires could contain abundant contaminating clonotypes from the bulk population. Only a couple of donors were included in the study, so the extent to which the findings can be generalized is limited. Most clones expanded after primary vaccination (approximately 96% of CD4 and 80% to 90% of CD8) were re-detected after the booster, suggesting that broad memory maintenance occurred. A small share of clonotypes occurred in both CD4 and CD8 compartments, likely arising from convergent recombination.

TCR cDNA was made using 5'RACE template switching, a step that added a universal primer site and unique molecular identifiers. cDNA synthesis was primed from both the TCR alpha and TCR beta constant segments. Libraries were amplified in two PCR steps, with sample barcodes and sequencing adapters added in the second step. Sequencing of libraries was performed on Illumina HiSeq 2500 (2x100 bp) or NovaSeq (2x150 bp). The original pipeline was this. MIGEC was used to demultiplex reads and collapse the reads into UMI consensus sequences, and MiXCR was used for V(D)J alignment. Clonotypes responding to the vaccine were identified with edgeR on replicate PBMC samples, with the criteria of FDR below 0.01 and a log2 fold change above 5 up to day 15. Each bulk clonotype received a CD4 or CD8 identity based on whether the sequenced CD4 or CD8 repertoire contained that clonotype at higher abundance. The public sequencing data were trimmed at Q25 with fastp and processed into clonotypes with MiXCR by TCRdb, which kept only in-frame beta chains. CDR3 protein duplicates are merged, each entry listing the most common genes and DNA. TCRdb, rather than the study authors, made the V and J calls. The sample table shows under 700,000 distinct CDR3 sequences, and 17% are seen once. Of the sample, roughly 17% is held by the ten largest clones.

What the treatment or condition label conveys for this sample: live attenuated yellow fever vaccine strain. At each blood-draw timepoint, two biological replicates of bulk PBMCs were collected. PBMCs were isolated from peripheral blood using a standard Ficoll-Paque protocol. TriZol was used to extract RNA from bulk PBMCs, from CD4 and CD8 fractions, and from dextramer-positive and dextramer-negative fractions. About this clonotype: Its antigen is currently not known. No qualities accompany the bases; no much larger clone lies one base away.

The germline V gene yields SGHTA for CDR1 and FQGNSA for CDR2. V and J lose 4 bases and 5 bases, and a span of 14 bases separates them. From the cysteine through the phenylalanine, the CDR3 covers 15 amino acids. The kept DNA is CDR3 alone, 45 bases in frame from the first base. The sequencing here drew on PBMCs, taken about 5 days after the first yellow fever vaccination. The TCR comes from a young man who received the YFV17D yellow fever vaccine. The chain was built from TRBV7-2 and TRBJ1-4; perhaps TRBD1 is the D gene, with 5 bases matching. The DNA sequence is given as TGTGCCAGCAGCTCCGCGGGGGTAAGGAATGAAAAACTGTTTTTT. This translates into CASSSAGVRNEKLFF.